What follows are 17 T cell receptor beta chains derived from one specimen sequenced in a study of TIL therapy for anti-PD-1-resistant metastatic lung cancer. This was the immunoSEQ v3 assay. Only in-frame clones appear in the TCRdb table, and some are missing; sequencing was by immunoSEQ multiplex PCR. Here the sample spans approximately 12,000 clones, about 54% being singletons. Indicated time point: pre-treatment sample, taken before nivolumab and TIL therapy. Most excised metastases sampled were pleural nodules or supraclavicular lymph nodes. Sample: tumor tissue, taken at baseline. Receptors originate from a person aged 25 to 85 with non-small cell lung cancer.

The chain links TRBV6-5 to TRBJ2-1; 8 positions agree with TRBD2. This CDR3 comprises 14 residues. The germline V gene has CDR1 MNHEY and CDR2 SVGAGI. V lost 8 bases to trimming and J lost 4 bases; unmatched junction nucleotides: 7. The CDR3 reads CASWGTRTYNEQFF. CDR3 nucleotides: TGTGCCAGCTGGGGGACTAGGACATACAATGAGCAGTTCTTC.

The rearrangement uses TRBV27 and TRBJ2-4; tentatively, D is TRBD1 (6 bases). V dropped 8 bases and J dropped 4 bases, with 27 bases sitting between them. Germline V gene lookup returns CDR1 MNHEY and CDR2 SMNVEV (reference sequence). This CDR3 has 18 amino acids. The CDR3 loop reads CASSGGRVSWGLKNIQYF. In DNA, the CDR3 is TGTGCCAGCTCTGGGGGCAGGGTAAGTTGGGGTCTTAAAAACATTCAGTACTTC.

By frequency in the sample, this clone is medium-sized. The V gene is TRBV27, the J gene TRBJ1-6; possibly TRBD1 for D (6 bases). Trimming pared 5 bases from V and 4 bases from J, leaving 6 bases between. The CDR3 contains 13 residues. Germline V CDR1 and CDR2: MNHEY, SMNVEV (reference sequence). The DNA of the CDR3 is TGTGCCAGCAGTACAGGGTATAATTCACCCCTCCACTTT. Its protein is CASSTGYNSPLHF.

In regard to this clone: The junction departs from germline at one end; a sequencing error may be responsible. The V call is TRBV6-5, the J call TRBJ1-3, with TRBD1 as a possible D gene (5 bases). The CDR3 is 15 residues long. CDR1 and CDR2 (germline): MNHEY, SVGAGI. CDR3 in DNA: TGTGCCGGCAGTATAACGGGGCTCTCTGGAAACACCATATATTTT. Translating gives CAGSITGLSGNTIYF.

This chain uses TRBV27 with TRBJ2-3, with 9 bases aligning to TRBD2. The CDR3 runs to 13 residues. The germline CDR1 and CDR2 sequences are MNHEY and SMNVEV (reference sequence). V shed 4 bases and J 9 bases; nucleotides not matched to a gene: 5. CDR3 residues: CASSSTTSGTQYF. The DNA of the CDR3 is TGTGCCAGCAGTTCCACGACTAGCGGCACGCAGTATTTT.

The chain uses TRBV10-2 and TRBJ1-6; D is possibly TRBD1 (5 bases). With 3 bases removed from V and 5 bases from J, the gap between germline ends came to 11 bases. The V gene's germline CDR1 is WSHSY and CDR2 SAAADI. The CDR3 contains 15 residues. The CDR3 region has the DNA TGCGCCAGCAGTGAACAGGCCAGTGATAATTCACCCCTCCACTTT. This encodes CASSEQASDNSPLHF.

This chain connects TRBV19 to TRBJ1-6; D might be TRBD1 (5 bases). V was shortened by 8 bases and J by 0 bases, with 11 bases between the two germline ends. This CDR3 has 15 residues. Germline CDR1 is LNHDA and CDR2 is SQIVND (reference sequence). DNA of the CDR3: TGTGCCAGTTCCCTAACAGGCTCCTATAATTCACCCCTCCACTTT. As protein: CASSLTGSYNSPLHF.

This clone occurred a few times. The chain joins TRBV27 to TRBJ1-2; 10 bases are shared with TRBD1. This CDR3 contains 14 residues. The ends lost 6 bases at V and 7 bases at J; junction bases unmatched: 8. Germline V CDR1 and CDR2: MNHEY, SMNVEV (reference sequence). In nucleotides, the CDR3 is TGTGCCAGCAGCCCACCCGGGACAGGGGTTGGCTACACCTTC. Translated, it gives CASSPPGTGVGYTF.

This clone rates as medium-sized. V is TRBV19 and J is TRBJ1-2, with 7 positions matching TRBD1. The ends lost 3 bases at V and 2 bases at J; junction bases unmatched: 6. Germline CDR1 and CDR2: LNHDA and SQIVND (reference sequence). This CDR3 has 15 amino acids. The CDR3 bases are TGTGCCAGTAGTATGAGAGGGGGCGCGAACTATGGCTACACCTTC. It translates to CASSMRGGANYGYTF.

CDR3 bases: TGTGCCTGGAGTGTCGGGAGCAATCAGCCCCAGCATTTT. Translating it yields CAWSVGSNQPQHF. V usage is TRBV30 and J usage is TRBJ1-5; D is uncertain. Germline lookup yields CDR1 GTSNPN and CDR2 SVGIG (reference sequence). Between the trimmed V and J ends, which lost 0 bases and 1 base, there was a span of 4 bases. The CDR3 spans 13 residues.

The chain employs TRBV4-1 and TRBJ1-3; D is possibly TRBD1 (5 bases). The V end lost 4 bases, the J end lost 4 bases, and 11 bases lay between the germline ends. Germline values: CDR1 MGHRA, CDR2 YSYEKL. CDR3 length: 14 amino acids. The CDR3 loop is CASSPGSLGNTIYF. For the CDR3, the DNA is TGCGCCAGCAGCCCAGGGTCCCTAGGAAACACCATATATTTT.

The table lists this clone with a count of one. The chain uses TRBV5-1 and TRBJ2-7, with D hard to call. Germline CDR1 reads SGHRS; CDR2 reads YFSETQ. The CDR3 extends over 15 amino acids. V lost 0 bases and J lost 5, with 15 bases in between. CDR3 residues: CASSLEAAGVHEQYF. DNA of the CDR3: TGCGCCAGCAGCTTGGAGGCGGCAGGTGTCCACGAGCAGTACTTC.

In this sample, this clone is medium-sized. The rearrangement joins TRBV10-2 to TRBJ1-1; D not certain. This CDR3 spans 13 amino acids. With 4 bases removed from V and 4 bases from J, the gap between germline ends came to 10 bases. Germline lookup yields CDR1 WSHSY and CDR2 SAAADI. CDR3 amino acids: CASSVGKVTEAFF. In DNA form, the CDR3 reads TGCGCCAGCAGTGTAGGGAAGGTCACTGAAGCTTTCTTT.

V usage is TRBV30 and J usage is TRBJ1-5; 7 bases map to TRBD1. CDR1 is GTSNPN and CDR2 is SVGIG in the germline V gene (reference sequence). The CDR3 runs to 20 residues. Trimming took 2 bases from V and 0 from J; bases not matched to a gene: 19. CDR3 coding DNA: TGTGCCTGGAGTAAAGGTCTAGCGGCCGGGACAGTCAATAGCAATCAGCCCCAGCATTTT. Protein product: CAWSKGLAAGTVNSNQPQHF.

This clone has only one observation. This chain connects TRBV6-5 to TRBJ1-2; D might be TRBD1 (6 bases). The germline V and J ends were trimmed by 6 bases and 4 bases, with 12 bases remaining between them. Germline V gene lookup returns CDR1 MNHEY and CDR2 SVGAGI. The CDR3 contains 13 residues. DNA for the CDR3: TGTGCCAGCAGCCGGACAGAAGCCTATGGCTACACCTTC. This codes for CASSRTEAYGYTF.

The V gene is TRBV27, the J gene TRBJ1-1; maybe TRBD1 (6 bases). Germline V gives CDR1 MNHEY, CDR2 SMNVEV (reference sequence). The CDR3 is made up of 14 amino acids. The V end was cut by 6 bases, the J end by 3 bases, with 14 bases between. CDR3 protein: CASRAQGPYTEAFF. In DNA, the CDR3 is TGTGCCAGCAGAGCACAGGGACCCTACACTGAAGCTTTCTTT.

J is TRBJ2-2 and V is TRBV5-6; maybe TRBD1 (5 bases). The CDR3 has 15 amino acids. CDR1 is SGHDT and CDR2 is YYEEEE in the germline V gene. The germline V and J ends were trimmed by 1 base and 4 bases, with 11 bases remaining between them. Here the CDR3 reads CASSLSSQGTGELFF. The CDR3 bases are TGTGCCAGCAGCTTGAGTTCTCAGGGCACCGGGGAGCTGTTTTTT.